These T cell receptor beta chains were read from a single sample in a study of response to subunit inactivated influenza vaccine. TCRdb passed the RT-PCR reads through MiXCR, listing each CDR3 protein once. The data show 550,000 to 800,000 distinct CDR3 sequences, roughly 13% seen once. The specimen comprised PBMCs from blood, sampled about 14 days before vaccination. All receptors come from a man between 45 and 60 years old who received an inactivated influenza vaccine. Each CDR3 is given with its conserved first and last residue. Each record gives: D gene, V gene, clone size, J gene, CDR3 DNA, CDR3 protein. The D gene is left open where the match is weak. Some rows have no size entry. The others give once, few or many, or a class for an expanded clone.

NA	TRBV10-3	few	TRBJ1-1	TGTGCCATCAGTGAGACCCGGGAAGTAGTCAACACTGAAGCTTTCTTT	CAISETREVVNTEAFF
NA	TRBV5-6	many	TRBJ2-5	TGTGCCAGCAGCTTGTGGTTTGGGCAGGGCTGGGAGACCCAGTACTTC	CASSLWFGQGWETQYF
NA	TRBV27	many	TRBJ2-7	TGTGCCAGCAGTCCCCAGGGTGGTCCCTACGAGCAGTACTTC	CASSPQGGPYEQYF
NA	TRBV29-1	NA	TRBJ2-3	TGCAGCGTTTTTAAGGGATCTAGCACAGATACGCAGTATTTT	CSVFKGSSTDTQYF
TRBD2	TRBV3-1	few	TRBJ2-1	TGTGCCAGCAGCCACATAGCGGGGGCCCGTTACAATGAGCAGTTCTTC	CASSHIAGARYNEQFF
TRBD1	TRBV28	NA	TRBJ2-7	TGTGCCAGCAGTTTTCGTCCGGACAGGGCCGAGAAGTACTTC	CASSFRPDRAEKYF
NA	TRBV5-1	few	TRBJ2-7	TGCGCCAGCAGCACCGGACAGAGCTCCTACGAGCAGTACTTC	CASSTGQSSYEQYF
NA	TRBV5-1	few	TRBJ2-7	TGCGCCAGCAGCTTGGCCTGGTCTCGAGGGCCCCACTACGAGCAGTACTTC	CASSLAWSRGPHYEQYF
NA	TRBV29-1	few	TRBJ2-1	TGCAGCGGTGACAGCTACAATGAGCAGTTCTTC	CSGDSYNEQFF
NA	TRBV3-1	many	TRBJ2-1	TGTGCCAGCAGCCCCTTGGCGACGGTCTCCTACAATGAGCAGTTCTTC	CASSPLATVSYNEQFF
NA	TRBV4-2	few	TRBJ2-1	TGTGCCAGCAGCCCCGAAGCTCGCGGGGCCCTTGGTGAGCAGTTCTTC	CASSPEARGALGEQFF
NA	TRBV20-1	NA	TRBJ2-7	TGCAGCGTTCACAAAGTGGGAAACTACGAGCAGTACTTC	CSVHKVGNYEQYF
NA	TRBV6-5	few	TRBJ2-1	TGTGCCAGCAGTTACGGAACGGTTGCGGTTTCCAATGAGCAGTTCTTC	CASSYGTVAVSNEQFF
TRBD2	TRBV4-3	NA	TRBJ2-7	TGCGCCAGCAGCCACTCCCTAGCGGGAGGGCCTAACTACGAGCAGTACTTC	CASSHSLAGGPNYEQYF
NA	TRBV5-1	many	TRBJ2-2	TGCGCCAGCAGCTTGACGGGCACCGGGGAGCTGTTTTTT	CASSLTGTGELFF
NA	TRBV6-1	NA	TRBJ2-2	TGTGCCAGCATCGTAGGGAACCGCGGGGAGCTGTTTTTT	CASIVGNRGELFF
TRBD2	TRBV7-8	few	TRBJ2-5	TGTGCCAGCAGCTCGGGACTAGCGGGAGGGGAGGAGACCCAGTACTTC	CASSSGLAGGEETQYF
TRBD1	TRBV12-3/TRBV12-4	few	TRBJ2-2	TGTGCCACAAACGGACGGGACAGCGGGGAGCTGTTTTTT	CATNGRDSGELFF
NA	TRBV7-8	few	TRBJ2-5	TGTGCCAGCAGCTTATCCGTTGGGGAGACCCAGTACTTC	CASSLSVGETQYF
NA	TRBV20-1	few	TRBJ2-1	TGCAGTGCCGAGCTCTACGGGTACAATGAGCAGTTCTTC	CSAELYGYNEQFF
NA	TRBV27	NA	TRBJ2-7	TGTGCCAGCAGTTTACAGGAGAGGAACGAGCAGTACTTC	CASSLQERNEQYF
NA	TRBV11-2	few	TRBJ2-1	TGTGCCAGCAGCTATGTAGCGGACCCCTACAATGAGCAGTTCTTC	CASSYVADPYNEQFF
TRBD1	TRBV29-1	NA	TRBJ1-1	TGCAGCGTTGAAGGGACAGGGGGCTTACGGACTGAAGCTTTCTTT	CSVEGTGGLRTEAFF
TRBD2	TRBV12-5	few	TRBJ2-1	TGTGCTAGTGGTTTGGTACGTAGCGGGGACTACTACAATGAGCAGTTCTTC	CASGLVRSGDYYNEQFF
TRBD2	TRBV29-1	few	TRBJ2-1	TGCAGCGTTGTTCGGGGAACTGGTAGCGGGAGGTTTTACAATGAGCAGTTCTTC	CSVVRGTGSGRFYNEQFF
TRBD2	TRBV5-1	NA	TRBJ2-7	TGCGCCAGCAGCTTGGCAAGCGGGAGCTTCTACGAGCAGTACTTC	CASSLASGSFYEQYF
NA	TRBV11-2	few	TRBJ2-2	TGTGCCAGCAGCTTAGATTTCAGCGTCGGGGAGCTGTTTTTT	CASSLDFSVGELFF
NA	TRBV20-1	many	TRBJ2-7	TGCAGTGCTGATGGGCAAAGGGAGACCTACGAGCAGTACTTC	CSADGQRETYEQYF
TRBD2	TRBV20-1	few	TRBJ2-3	TGCAGTGCTAGAGTAATTCTCGGGACTAGCGGGATACTTTACACAGATACGCAGTATTTT	CSARVILGTSGILYTDTQYF
TRBD1	TRBV7-8	NA	TRBJ1-5	TGTGCCAGCAGCTTAGGACAGGGTATTGGGCAGCCCCAGCATTTT	CASSLGQGIGQPQHF
NA	TRBV5-1	many	TRBJ2-5	TGCGCCAGCAGCTTGAACGGGGCGGGAGAGACCCAGTACTTC	CASSLNGAGETQYF
NA	TRBV5-1	NA	TRBJ1-6	TGCGCCAGCAAGACGACGTCCGAGGTCTCCTATAATTCACCCCTCCACTTT	CASKTTSEVSYNSPLHF
NA	TRBV10-3	few	TRBJ1-4	TGTGCCATCAGTGAGACAACTAATGAAAAACTGTTTTTT	CAISETTNEKLFF
TRBD2	TRBV27	many	TRBJ2-3	TGTGCCAGCAGTTTCGGGGGGTACACAGATACGCAGTATTTT	CASSFGGYTDTQYF
NA	TRBV5-6	few	TRBJ2-7	TGTGCCAGCAGCCAAGGTTTGGGGAGCTCCTACGAGCAGTACTTC	CASSQGLGSSYEQYF
TRBD1	TRBV7-8	few	TRBJ2-7	TGTGCCAGCAGCTTAGTCGGACAGGCCCCCTCCGAGCAGTACTTC	CASSLVGQAPSEQYF
NA	TRBV4-3	NA	TRBJ1-3	TGCGCCAGCAGCCAATCTCACGGGACGGCTACCTCTGGAAACACCATATATTTT	CASSQSHGTATSGNTIYF
NA	TRBV14	many	TRBJ1-1	TGTGCCAGCAGCCTCCAGCGCCCGGGGGCAGGCACTGAAGCTTTCTTT	CASSLQRPGAGTEAFF
TRBD2	TRBV9	NA	TRBJ2-3	TGTGCCAGCAGCGTGACTAGCGGGGGGAGGGGAACAGATACGCAGTATTTT	CASSVTSGGRGTDTQYF
NA	TRBV29-1	NA	TRBJ2-2	TGCAGCGTTGACCTGGGACGTGCCGGGGAGCTGTTTTTT	CSVDLGRAGELFF